The 9 T cell receptor beta chains presented below share a single source sample, sequenced in a study of cytomegalovirus exposure and HLA in healthy donors. PCR involved 60 Vbeta and 13 Jbeta primers. Clones were sequenced by immunoSEQ multiplex PCR, and TCRdb holds only the in-frame ones, with some missing. This sample has 100,000 to 120,000 clones, with roughly 12% found just once. The sequencing input was PBMCs. These receptors came from a man aged 35 to 55 in good health and CMV-seropositive.

This clone was seen a handful of times. The V and J genes are TRBV7-2 and TRBJ2-2; 12 bases line up with TRBD2. Germline V gene sequence: CDR1 SGHTA, CDR2 FQGNSA. The CDR3 sequence is 15 residues long. Germline trimming cut 5 bases from V and 7 bases from J; bases unmatched to any gene: 5. CDR3 amino acids: CASSHSSGRDGELFF. The CDR3 bases are TGTGCCAGCAGCCACTCTAGCGGGAGGGACGGGGAGCTGTTTTTT. The full variable domain, completed using reference TRBV7-2 and TRBJ2-2, is GAGVSQSPSNKVTEKGKDVELRCDPISGHTALYWYRQSLGQGLEFLIYFQGNSAPDKSGLPSDRFSAERTGGSVSTLTIQRTQQEDSAVYLCASSHSSGRDGELFFGEGSRLTVL.

This clone was seen a handful of times. The chain employs TRBV5-4 and TRBJ2-1; D perhaps matches TRBD1 (5 bases). The germline V gene has CDR1 SGHNT and CDR2 YYREEE (reference sequence). The ends were cut back, 0 bases at V and 5 bases at J, with 6 bases in the middle. The CDR3 sequence is 13 residues long. The CDR3 here is CASSLDRHNEQFF. In nucleotides, the CDR3 is TGTGCCAGCAGCTTGGACAGGCACAATGAGCAGTTCTTC.

In this sample, this clone turned up a few times. V usage is TRBV29-1 and J usage is TRBJ2-7, with 13 bases matching TRBD2. The CDR3 is 15 amino acids. The ends lost 6 bases at V and 2 bases at J; junction bases unmatched: 7. In germline, CDR1 is SQVTM, CDR2 ANQGSEA. The CDR3 is CSVNGLAGATYEQYF. CDR3 in DNA: TGCAGCGTCAATGGACTAGCGGGAGCAACCTACGAGCAGTACTTC.

This rearrangement joins TRBV27 to TRBJ1-5, with 7 bases fitting TRBD1. This CDR3 comprises 13 residues. Germline loops: CDR1 MNHEY, CDR2 SMNVEV (reference sequence). With 5 bases clipped from V and 6 bases from J, the junction kept 4 bases outside the gene matches. Here the CDR3 reads CASSLHRGQPQHF. CDR3 sequence (DNA): TGTGCCAGCAGTCTCCACAGGGGTCAGCCCCAGCATTTT.

The J gene is TRBJ2-1, the V gene TRBV9; TRBD2 matches 9 bases. This CDR3 is 15 amino acids long. Germline CDR1 reads SGDLS; CDR2 reads YYNGEE. V trimming: 7 bases; J trimming: 1 base; junction bases outside the gene matches: 6. The CDR3 here is CASQPTSGSYNEQFF. The CDR3, as DNA: TGTGCCAGCCAGCCTACTAGCGGGTCCTACAATGAGCAGTTCTTC. The variable domain in full, completed from reference TRBV9 and TRBJ2-1, reads DSGVTQTPKHLITATGQRVTLRCSPRSGDLSVYWYQQSLDQGLQFLIQYYNGEERAKGNILERFSAQQFPDLHSELNLSSLELGDSALYFCASQPTSGSYNEQFFGPGTRLTVL.

This clone has more than one count but fewer than ten. CDR3 coding DNA: TGTGCCAGCAGCTTAGTGACAGGCAATGAAAAACTGTTTTTT. Its protein product is CASSLVTGNEKLFF. The rearrangement uses TRBV13 and TRBJ1-4, with D perhaps matching TRBD1 (6 bases). The CDR3 is 14 residues long. V was shortened by 1 base and J by 5 bases, with 8 bases between the two germline ends. Germline V lookup: CDR1 PRHDT, CDR2 FYEKMQ (reference sequence).

DNA of the CDR3: TGCAGCGTACGCCCGGGTTCCGGCTACAATGAGCAGTTCTTC. This sequence encodes CSVRPGSGYNEQFF. The chain is built from TRBV29-1 and TRBJ2-1; D is unclear. This CDR3 spans 14 amino acids. The ends were cut back, 6 bases at V and 3 bases at J, with 15 bases in the middle. Germline V lookup: CDR1 SQVTM, CDR2 ANQGSEA.

The rearrangement uses TRBV28 and TRBJ2-6; 8 bases align to TRBD1. V gave up 8 bases and J gave up 0 bases; unmatched junction bases: 6. Germline loops: CDR1 MDHEN, CDR2 SYDVKM. The CDR3 consists of 16 residues. CDR3 residues: CASARQGSSGANVLTF. The CDR3 DNA is TGTGCCAGCGCTCGACAGGGGAGCTCTGGGGCCAACGTCCTGACTTTC.

The chain recombines TRBV6-6 with TRBJ2-7, with 9 bases aligning to TRBD2. The CDR3 covers 15 residues. The V segment lost 4 bases and the J segment 0 bases; nucleotides outside the gene matches: 4. Germline values: CDR1 MNHNY, CDR2 SVGAGI (reference sequence). CDR3 loop: CASSLLAGSSYEQYF. DNA for the CDR3: TGTGCCAGCAGTTTACTAGCGGGTAGCTCCTACGAGCAGTACTTC.